This note documents a single T cell receptor (beta chain) sequence. Its antigen is not identified. The data are from a study of cytomegalovirus exposure and HLA in healthy donors. Germline V gene sequence: CDR1 MDHEN, CDR2 SYDVKM. The CDR3 has 15 amino acids. The V and J ends lost 3 bases and 0 bases respectively, with 9 bases between them. Primers: 60 Vbeta forward and 13 Jbeta reverse. Data came from immunoSEQ multiplex PCR; TCRdb stores just in-frame clones and leaves some out. The table has 100,000 to 120,000 clones, approximately 83% seen once. The study's findings and limits: Because they were indistinguishable, some V segments, including TRBV6-2 and TRBV6-3, were excluded. A later analysis linked more than 15,000 TCR beta sequences to HLA alleles at 0.05 false discovery rate. Most likely, a cluster of highly shared sequence variants arose as a sequencing artifact. The productive fraction for most TCR beta V segments was about 87% or about 30% in an earlier analysis.

The specimen sequenced was PBMCs. This clonotype was sampled from a man aged 18 to 29 in good health and CMV-seronegative. This chain links TRBV28 with TRBJ1-3; no clear D gene. In DNA, the CDR3 is TGTGCCAGCAGTTTCCACCCCAGCTCTGGAAACACCATATATTTT. Translation gives CASSFHPSSGNTIYF. Together with reference TRBV28 and TRBJ1-3, the CDR3 gives the full variable domain: DVKVTQSSRYLVKRTGEKVFLECVQDMDHENMFWYRQDPGLGLRLIYFSYDVKMKEKGDIPEGYSVSREKKERFSLILESASTNQTSMYLCASSFHPSSGNTIYFGEGSWLTVV.